Below, one T cell receptor (beta chain) is given with its context. The data originate from a study of blood T cell repertoires in COVID-19. The data were produced by immunoSEQ multiplex PCR, yet TCRdb's version contains in-frame clones alone and is incomplete. There are more than 200,000 clones in the sample; around 86% occur only once, and approximately 10% lies in the top ten. In germline, CDR1 is WSHSY, CDR2 SAAADI. This CDR3 is 14 amino acids long. The V and J ends lost 0 bases and 0 bases respectively, with 3 bases between them. The clonotype comes from a man aged 50-60 years with COVID-19, enrolled during active disease. The chain links TRBV10-2 to TRBJ1-5; D is unclear. The sequencing input was peripheral blood. CDR3 sequence reads: CASSESHSNQPQHF. CDR3 DNA sequence: TGCGCCAGCAGTGAGTCCCATAGCAATCAGCCCCAGCATTTT.